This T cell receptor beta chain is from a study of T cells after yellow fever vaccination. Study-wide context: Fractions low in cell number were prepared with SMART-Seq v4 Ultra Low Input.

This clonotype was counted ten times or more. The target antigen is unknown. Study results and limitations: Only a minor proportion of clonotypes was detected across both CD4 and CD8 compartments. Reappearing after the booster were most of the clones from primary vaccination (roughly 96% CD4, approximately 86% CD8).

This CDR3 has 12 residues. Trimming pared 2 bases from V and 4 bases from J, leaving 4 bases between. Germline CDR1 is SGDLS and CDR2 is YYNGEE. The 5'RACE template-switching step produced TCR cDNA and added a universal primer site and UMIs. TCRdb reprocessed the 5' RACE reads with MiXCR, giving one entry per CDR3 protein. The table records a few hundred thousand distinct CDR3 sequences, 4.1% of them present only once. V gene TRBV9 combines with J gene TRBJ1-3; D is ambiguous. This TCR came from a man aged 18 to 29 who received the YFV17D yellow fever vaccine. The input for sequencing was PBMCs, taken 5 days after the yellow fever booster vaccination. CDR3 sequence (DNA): TGTGCCAGCAGCGTTCAGGGAAACACCATATATTTT. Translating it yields CASSVQGNTIYF.